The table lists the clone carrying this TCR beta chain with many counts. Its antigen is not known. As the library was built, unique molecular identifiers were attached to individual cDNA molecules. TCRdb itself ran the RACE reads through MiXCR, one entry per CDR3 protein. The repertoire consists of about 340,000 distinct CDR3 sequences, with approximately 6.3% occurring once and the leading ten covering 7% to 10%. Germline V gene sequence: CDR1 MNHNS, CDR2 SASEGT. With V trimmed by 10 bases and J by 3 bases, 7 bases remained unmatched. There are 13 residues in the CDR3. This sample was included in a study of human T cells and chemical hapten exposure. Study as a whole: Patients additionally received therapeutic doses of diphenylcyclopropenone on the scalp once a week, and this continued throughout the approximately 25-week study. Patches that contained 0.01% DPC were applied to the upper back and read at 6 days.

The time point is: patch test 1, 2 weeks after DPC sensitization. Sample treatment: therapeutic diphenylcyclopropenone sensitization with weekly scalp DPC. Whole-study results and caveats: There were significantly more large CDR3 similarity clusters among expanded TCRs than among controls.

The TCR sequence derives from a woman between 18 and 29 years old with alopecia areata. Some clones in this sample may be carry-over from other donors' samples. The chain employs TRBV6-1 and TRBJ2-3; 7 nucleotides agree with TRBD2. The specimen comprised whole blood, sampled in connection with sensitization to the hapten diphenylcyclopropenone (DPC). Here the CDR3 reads CATARGETDTQYF. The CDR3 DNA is TGTGCCACCGCTCGGGGGGAAACAGATACGCAGTATTTT.